What follows are 25 T cell receptor beta chains derived from one specimen sequenced in a study of patients and donors after allogeneic stem cell transplantation. MiXCR was run by TCRdb on the RT-PCR reads, yielding one entry per CDR3 protein. The table lists 190,000 or so distinct CDR3 sequences, approximately 41% of them singletons. Source material: blood, either unsorted or a sorted T cell fraction (not recorded which). The source is a human donor who was either an allogeneic HSCT recipient or a stem cell or donor lymphocyte infusion donor (not recorded which). It is not recorded whose cells these are; they may come from a transplant donor.

The genes are TRBV6-5 and TRBJ1-1; possibly TRBD1 for D (5 bases). The length of the CDR3 is 14 residues. Germline assignment: CDR1 MNHEY and CDR2 SVGAGI. The ends were cut back, 2 bases at V and 5 bases at J, with 12 bases in the middle. This CDR3 is CASSYRGAGTEAFF. DNA for the CDR3: TGTGCCAGCAGTTACAGGGGCGCGGGGACTGAAGCTTTCTTT.

V is TRBV30 and J is TRBJ1-1; 9 bases align to TRBD1. Germline CDR1 and CDR2: GTSNPN and SVGIG (reference sequence). This CDR3 has 15 residues. The DNA for the CDR3 is TGTGCGTGCGGGACAGGGAGTTTTTGGGACACTGAAGCTTTCTTT. Translation gives CACGTGSFWDTEAFF.

The CDR3: CASTPSGWYNEQFF. CDR3 sequence (DNA): TGTGCCAGCACCCCTAGCGGGTGGTACAATGAGCAGTTCTTC. The chain couples TRBV27 to TRBJ2-1, with 8 bases matching TRBD2. The germline V gene encodes CDR1 MNHEY and CDR2 SMNVEV (reference sequence). The CDR3 totals 14 residues. Losses at the gene ends were 7 bases for V and 4 bases for J; bases not matched to a gene: 6.

The chain uses TRBV7-2 and TRBJ2-3; 11 nucleotides line up with TRBD2. Germline-derived CDR1 and CDR2 are SGHTA and FQGNSA. The CDR3 sequence is 15 residues long. J was trimmed by 7 bases and V by 3 bases; bases with no gene match: 6. DNA for the CDR3: TGTGCCAGCAGCTTGGGACTAGCGGACGTGTATACGCAGTATTTT. It codes for CASSLGLADVYTQYF.

This clonotype came up a few times. This rearrangement joins TRBV6-5 to TRBJ1-6; D is uncertain. Trimming removed 6 bases from V and 9 bases from J, with 18 bases in between. The V gene's germline CDR1 is MNHEY and CDR2 SVGAGI. There are 15 residues in the CDR3. CDR3 in DNA: TGTGCCAGCAGATCCCCCGGGAGCCGGGGTTCACCCCTCCACTTT. This translates into CASRSPGSRGSPLHF.

The chain joins TRBV29-1 to TRBJ2-3; TRBD2 might be the D (5 bases). Germline V gene data show CDR1 as SQVTM and CDR2 as ANQGSEA. V was cut by 0 bases and J by 4 bases, with 14 bases left in between. This CDR3 contains 15 residues. The CDR3 sequence: CSVEDLRTGADTQYF. Here the CDR3 DNA reads TGCAGCGTTGAAGATTTGCGGACTGGCGCAGATACGCAGTATTTT.

The rearrangement links TRBV24-1 to TRBJ2-7; TRBD1 agrees at 8 bases. The trim removed 7 bases at V and 2 bases at J, leaving 3 bases unmatched. This CDR3 is 13 amino acids long. Germline lookup yields CDR1 KGHDR and CDR2 SFDVKD. CDR3: CATSQGATYEQYF. The CDR3 nucleotides are TGTGCCACCAGCCAGGGGGCGACCTACGAGCAGTACTTC.

Only a few counts were recorded for this clonotype. The chain links TRBV9 to TRBJ2-7; no clear D gene. CDR3 length: 16 residues. Germline CDR1 SGDLS, CDR2 YYNGEE. Trimming removed 2 bases from V and 0 bases from J, with 15 bases in between. As DNA, the CDR3 is TGTGCCAGCAGCGTTTTGGCCCGGGCGAACTCCTACGAGCAGTACTTC. Amino acids: CASSVLARANSYEQYF.

Only a few counts were recorded for this clonotype. CDR3: CASSFTSDEQFF. CDR3 bases: TGTGCCAGCAGTTTTACTAGCGATGAGCAGTTCTTC. The chain uses TRBV28 and TRBJ2-1; 7 bases are a match to TRBD2. The CDR3 sequence is 12 residues long. The J segment lost 8 bases and the V segment lost 3 bases, leaving 1 base of the junction unmatched. Germline CDR1 and CDR2: MDHEN and SYDVKM. Filled out from reference TRBV28 and TRBJ2-1, the complete variable domain reads DVKVTQSSRYLVKRTGEKVFLECVQDMDHENMFWYRQDPGLGLRLIYFSYDVKMKEKGDIPEGYSVSREKKERFSLILESASTNQTSMYLCASSFTSDEQFFGPGTRLTVL.

The DNA for the CDR3 is TGCGCCAGCAGCACACTAGCGACAGTCTACGAGCAGTACTTC. Translated: CASSTLATVYEQYF. The V gene is TRBV4-1, the J gene TRBJ2-7, with 7 bases lining up with TRBD2. Germline V gene sequence: CDR1 MGHRA, CDR2 YSYEKL. The J segment lost 3 bases and the V segment lost 5 bases, leaving 7 bases of the junction unmatched. This CDR3 has 14 amino acids.

The rearrangement links TRBV12-3 or TRBV12-4 to TRBJ1-2; the match to TRBD1 covers 8 bases. Unmatched junction bases numbered 9, after V lost 5 bases and J lost 4 bases. This CDR3 region has 15 residues. This CDR3 is CASSPRTGTGYGYTF. The CDR3 DNA sequence: TGTGCCAGCAGTCCGCGGACAGGGACGGGCTATGGCTACACCTTC.

The chain carries TRBV24-1 and TRBJ1-2, with D possibly matching TRBD1 (5 bases). Germline V gene lookup returns CDR1 KGHDR and CDR2 SFDVKD. The CDR3 sequence is 15 residues long. The ends were cut back, 0 bases at V and 4 bases at J, with 11 bases in the middle. The CDR3 DNA reads TGTGCCACCAGTGATTTGACAGGTCTCCCCTATGGCTACACCTTC. This codes for CATSDLTGLPYGYTF.

The chain uses TRBV12-3 or TRBV12-4 and TRBJ1-5, with a tentative D call TRBD1 (5 bases). This CDR3 region has 15 residues. V was cut by 3 bases and J by 0 bases, with 9 bases left in between. The CDR3, as DNA: TGTGCCAGCAGTTTCTCAGGGAATAGCAATCAGCCCCAGCATTTT. This codes for CASSFSGNSNQPQHF.

The chain joins TRBV5-1 to TRBJ2-2; 13 bases are shared with TRBD2. CDR1 is SGHRS, CDR2 YFSETQ, per germline. The CDR3 extends over 18 amino acids. The J segment lost 2 bases and the V segment lost 2 bases, leaving 6 bases of the junction unmatched. The DNA of the CDR3 is TGCGCCAGCAGCTTACCGGGACTAGCGGGGACCAACACCGGGGAGCTGTTTTTT. It encodes CASSLPGLAGTNTGELFF.

This clonotype was found a few times. This chain joins TRBV6-6 and TRBJ1-1, with 10 nucleotides matching TRBD1. This CDR3 contains 14 residues. V dropped 4 bases and J dropped 8; count of bases not matched to a gene: 7. Per the germline V gene, CDR1 is MNHNY and CDR2 is SVGAGI (reference sequence). CDR3 sequence reads: CASSSRTGGTEAFF. The CDR3 coding sequence is TGTGCCAGCAGTTCCCGGACAGGGGGGACCGAAGCTTTCTTT.

This clonotype has only a few counts. V and J are TRBV9 and TRBJ2-2, with a tentative D call TRBD1 (6 bases). The CDR3 extends over 17 amino acids. Germline CDR1 is SGDLS and CDR2 is YYNGEE. The germline V and J ends were trimmed by 1 base and 2 bases, with 15 bases remaining between them. The CDR3 DNA reads as TGTGCCAGCAGCGTACGCACGGGACACACAAACACCGGGGAGCTGTTTTTT. It is translated as CASSVRTGHTNTGELFF.

This clonotype was observed a handful of times. The chain is built from TRBV10-3 and TRBJ1-2; TRBD1 aligns across 9 bases. The CDR3 spans 16 residues. Germline lookup yields CDR1 ENHRY and CDR2 SYGVKD. After removal of 2 bases from V and 4 bases from J, the junction contained 8 bases not matched to a gene. CDR3 region: CAISEGPGDRAYGYTF. In DNA form, the CDR3 reads TGTGCCATCAGTGAGGGCCCTGGGGACAGGGCCTATGGCTACACCTTC.

The genes are TRBV7-6 and TRBJ2-3; D remains unclear. Trimming took off 5 bases at V and 0 bases at J, with 15 bases between the two ends. Per the germline V gene, CDR1 is SGHVS and CDR2 is FNYEAQ. This CDR3 has 16 residues. CDR3 bases: TGTGCCAGCAGCCGAAGGACCCTTACGAGCACAGATACGCAGTATTTT. Translated: CASSRRTLTSTDTQYF.

The chain couples TRBV5-1 to TRBJ2-3; no definite D call. CDR3 size: 14 residues. Trimming cost V 2 bases and J 3 bases, with 10 bases left between them. Germline CDR1 is SGHRS and CDR2 is YFSETQ. The CDR3 DNA is TGCGCCAGCAGCTTTAAGACACTTACAGATACGCAGTATTTT. It is translated as CASSFKTLTDTQYF.

This clonotype came up a few times. The chain employs TRBV10-3 and TRBJ2-3; 11 bases are a match to TRBD1. The CDR3 totals 17 residues. Looked up from germline, CDR1 is ENHRY and CDR2 is SYGVKD. The J segment lost 3 bases and the V segment lost 2 bases, leaving 7 bases of the junction unmatched. The chain's CDR3 is CAISELIGTGGTDTQYF. In DNA, the CDR3 is TGTGCCATCAGTGAGCTGATTGGGACAGGGGGGACAGATACGCAGTATTTT.

V gene TRBV7-9 combines with J gene TRBJ1-4; D remains ambiguous. Trimming took 5 bases from V and 5 from J, leaving 15 bases between them. Germline V gene sequence: CDR1 SEHNR, CDR2 FQNEAQ (reference sequence). CDR3 length: 15 amino acids. CDR3 amino acids: CASSRQEISNEKLFF. In DNA form, the CDR3 reads TGTGCCAGCAGCCGCCAGGAAATTTCAAATGAAAAACTGTTTTTT.

This clonotype was observed a single time. The V gene is TRBV25-1, the J gene TRBJ1-3; 10 bases map to TRBD1. This CDR3 is built from 16 residues. The V segment lost 3 bases and the J segment 3 bases; nucleotides outside the gene matches: 5. Germline CDR1 and CDR2: MGHDK and SYGVNS. CDR3 protein: CASSELTGGGGNTIYF. CDR3 DNA: TGTGCCAGCAGTGAGCTGACAGGGGGCGGTGGAAACACCATATATTTT.

The rearrangement uses TRBV6-5 and TRBJ1-1; D gene unclear. From germline, CDR1 is MNHEY and CDR2 SVGAGI. V lost 4 bases, J lost 5 bases, and 14 bases lay in between. This CDR3 comprises 14 residues. The CDR3 sequence: CASSFGRIGTEAFF. CDR3 DNA sequence: TGTGCCAGCAGTTTCGGGAGGATTGGGACTGAAGCTTTCTTT.

This sequence joins TRBV4-3 and TRBJ2-1, with D unclear. Per the germline V gene, CDR1 is LGHNA and CDR2 is YSLEER. The CDR3 covers 14 residues. V lost 4 bases and J lost 4, with 11 bases in between. In DNA form, the CDR3 reads TGCGCCAGCAGCCCATACTCTCCATACAATGAGCAGTTCTTC. It translates to CASSPYSPYNEQFF.

V and J are TRBV28 and TRBJ2-7, with 8 bases that match TRBD2. V trimming: 6 bases; J trimming: 2 bases; junction bases outside the gene matches: 6. The CDR3 consists of 14 residues. Per the germline V gene, CDR1 is MDHEN and CDR2 is SYDVKM. CDR3 region: CASRPTSGTYEQYF. CDR3 coding DNA: TGTGCCAGCAGACCCACTAGCGGCACCTACGAGCAGTACTTC.